The clone carrying this T cell receptor beta chain was counted a few times. Data came from immunoSEQ multiplex PCR; TCRdb stores just in-frame clones and leaves some out. The sample contains 240,000 or so clones, approximately 86% of which appear only once. This record comes from a study of blood T cell repertoires in COVID-19. Study background: The United States, Italy and Spain provided the acute and convalescent COVID-19 samples.

Germline V gene data show CDR1 as LGHDT and CDR2 as YNNKEL (reference sequence). V was pared by 4 bases and J by 5 bases, with 10 bases of the junction left unmatched. This CDR3 has 15 residues. The chain combines TRBV3-1 (or the pseudogene TRBV3-2) with TRBJ2-5; 7 bases fit TRBD1. The material sequenced was peripheral blood. This TCR derives from a woman aged 65 to 85 with active or convalescent COVID-19. The CDR3: CASSRTGAGGETQYF. The CDR3 DNA reads TGTGCCAGCAGCCGAACAGGGGCAGGTGGGGAGACCCAGTACTTC.